This record looks at one T cell receptor beta chain sequence and its context. Antigen specificity is unknown. Assay used: immunoSEQ multiplex PCR; TCRdb lists only in-frame clones, some missing. This table holds 65,000 to 70,000 clones, 79% found once. Lung cancer patients with chemo-refractory metastatic non-small-cell disease were given focal radiation plus CTLA-4 blockade with ipilimumab. The sample comes from a study of radiotherapy plus CTLA-4 blockade in lung cancer. General study results and limits: Blood saw expansion of tumor-derived TCR clones after radiotherapy plus ipilimumab.

This specimen consisted of peripheral blood, obtained from a patient treated with radiotherapy plus ipilimumab. This receptor was taken from a human donor with non-small cell lung cancer who had a complete response to radiotherapy plus ipilimumab.

In nucleotides, the CDR3 is TGTGCCAGCAGCCCCGTGGCGGGGGGTTACAATGAGCAGTTCTTC. Translated: CASSPVAGGYNEQFF. The chain employs TRBV7-2 and TRBJ2-1; TRBD2 aligns across 8 bases. CDR3 size: 15 residues. The germline V gene encodes CDR1 SGHTA and CDR2 FQGNSA. The junction had 7 bases not matched to a gene; V was cut back by 5 bases and J by 4 bases.